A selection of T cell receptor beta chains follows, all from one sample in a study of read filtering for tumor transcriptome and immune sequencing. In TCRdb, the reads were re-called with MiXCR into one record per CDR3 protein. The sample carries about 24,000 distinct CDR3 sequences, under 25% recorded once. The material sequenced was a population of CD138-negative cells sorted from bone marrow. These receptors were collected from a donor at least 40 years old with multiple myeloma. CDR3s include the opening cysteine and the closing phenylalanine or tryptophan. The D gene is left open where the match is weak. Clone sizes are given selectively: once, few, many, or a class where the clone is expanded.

CDR3nt: TGCGCCGGCAGGCCGGGACTAAGTGAGGGCACCGGGGAGCTGTTTTTT; CDR3aa: CAGRPGLSEGTGELFF; d_gene: TRBD2; j_gene: TRBJ2-2; abundance: .; v_gene: TRBV6-2/TRBV6-3
CDR3nt: TGTGCCAGCAGCGTCCCCGGCAATGAGCAGTTCTTC; CDR3aa: CASSVPGNEQFF; d_gene: .; j_gene: TRBJ2-1; abundance: .; v_gene: TRBV5-4
CDR3nt: TGTGCCAGCAGCTGGGGATCCGGATCCCCTTATGGCTACACCTTC; CDR3aa: CASSWGSGSPYGYTF; d_gene: .; j_gene: TRBJ1-2; abundance: few; v_gene: TRBV11-2
CDR3nt: TGTGCCAGCAGTTACTCCTACAATGAGCAGTTCTTC; CDR3aa: CASSYSYNEQFF; d_gene: .; j_gene: TRBJ2-1; abundance: many; v_gene: TRBV6-2/TRBV6-3
CDR3nt: TGCAGTGCTAGAGGACTAGCGGGGTACAATGAGCAGTTCTTC; CDR3aa: CSARGLAGYNEQFF; d_gene: TRBD2; j_gene: TRBJ2-1; abundance: medium-sized; v_gene: TRBV20-1
CDR3nt: TGTGCCAGCAGCTCGGAACTGGGACAGGCCTCCTACGAGCAGTACTTC; CDR3aa: CASSSELGQASYEQYF; d_gene: TRBD1; j_gene: TRBJ2-7; abundance: many; v_gene: TRBV7-9
CDR3nt: TGTGCCAGCAGCAGGACAGGGATATTAGCTGAAGCTTTCTTT; CDR3aa: CASSRTGILAEAFF; d_gene: TRBD1; j_gene: TRBJ1-1; abundance: many; v_gene: TRBV5-6
CDR3nt: TGCGCCAGCAGCCAAGTAATTAGGTGGAGCGAGCAGTACTTC; CDR3aa: CASSQVIRWSEQYF; d_gene: .; j_gene: TRBJ2-7; abundance: many; v_gene: TRBV4-1
CDR3nt: TGCAGCGCACGACGGACAGGGGGTTGGGAGCAGTACTTC; CDR3aa: CSARRTGGWEQYF; d_gene: TRBD1; j_gene: TRBJ2-7; abundance: many; v_gene: TRBV29-1
CDR3nt: TGTGCCAGCATCCTTTCGGGGAAATCCTACGAGCAGTACTTC; CDR3aa: CASILSGKSYEQYF; d_gene: .; j_gene: TRBJ2-7; abundance: many; v_gene: TRBV7-9
CDR3nt: TGTGCCAGCAGACAGGGGGTGGCTGATGAGCAGTTCTTC; CDR3aa: CASRQGVADEQFF; d_gene: TRBD1; j_gene: TRBJ2-1; abundance: many; v_gene: TRBV2
CDR3nt: TGTGCCAGCAGTTTAATAACGGTTAACACTGAAGCTTTCTTT; CDR3aa: CASSLITVNTEAFF; d_gene: .; j_gene: TRBJ1-1; abundance: many; v_gene: TRBV28
CDR3nt: TGTGCCAGCTCACCACGGCCACTTCCTGAAAAACTGTTTTTT; CDR3aa: CASSPRPLPEKLFF; d_gene: .; j_gene: TRBJ1-4; abundance: many; v_gene: TRBV18
CDR3nt: TGTGCCAGCAGCGGGACGGCGGGCATCCAGCCCCAGCATTTT; CDR3aa: CASSGTAGIQPQHF; d_gene: .; j_gene: TRBJ1-5; abundance: many; v_gene: TRBV28
CDR3nt: TGCAGCGTTGATACGGGACACGCTGAAGCTTTCTTT; CDR3aa: CSVDTGHAEAFF; d_gene: .; j_gene: TRBJ1-1; abundance: many; v_gene: TRBV29-1